These T cell receptor beta chains were read from a single sample in a study of OX40 agonist ivuxolimab in advanced cancers. Assay used: immunoSEQ multiplex PCR; TCRdb lists only in-frame clones, some missing. The sample has approximately 74,000 clones, about 90% seen once. This sample comprised CD4+ or CD8+ T cells sorted from blood, obtained in a trial of the OX40 agonist ivuxolimab. The receptor source for this set is an adult with an advanced solid tumor such as melanoma, head and neck, liver or kidney cancer. Both conserved end residues are part of each CDR3. D genes are given only for firm matches. Clone size appears in some rows only: once, few, many, or a class for an expanded clone.

V gene	clone size	J gene	D gene	CDR3 DNA	CDR3 protein
TRBV11-2	NA	TRBJ2-7	NA	TGTGCCAGCAGCTTCTCTGGGGGGTATTACGAGCAGTACTTC	CASSFSGGYYEQYF
TRBV5-1	NA	TRBJ2-5	NA	TGCGCCAGCAGCTTGCTCGTGGCTAGAACAGAGACCCAGTACTTC	CASSLLVARTETQYF
TRBV30	NA	TRBJ2-1	TRBD1	TGTGCCTGGAGTGTAGTAGGGGGCCTGTTCTTC	CAWSVVGGLFF
TRBV4-3	NA	TRBJ2-1	NA	TGCGCCAGCAGCCAAGGTAACTTCGACAATGAGCAGTTCTTC	CASSQGNFDNEQFF
TRBV7-9	NA	TRBJ2-5	NA	TGTGCCAGCAGCTTAGGCTCGGGGAGTTGGGAGACCCAGTACTTC	CASSLGSGSWETQYF
TRBV11-2	few	TRBJ2-3	NA	TGTGCCAGCAGCTTAGCGGGAGCCCCAGATACGCAGTATTTT	CASSLAGAPDTQYF
TRBV7-9	NA	TRBJ2-3	NA	TGTGCCAGCAGCTTAGTAAGCGGGTCCACAGATACGCAGTATTTT	CASSLVSGSTDTQYF
TRBV6-6	NA	TRBJ2-7	NA	TGTGCCAGCAGTTCGCATAGAGGCTCCTACGAGCAGTACTTC	CASSSHRGSYEQYF
TRBV27	NA	TRBJ1-6	NA	TGTGCCAGCAGGCGACGGGACGGTCCTAATTCACCCCTCCACTTT	CASRRRDGPNSPLHF
TRBV29-1	NA	TRBJ2-1	TRBD2	TGCAGCGTGATCGGGACTAGCGGAACCAATGAGCAGTTCTTC	CSVIGTSGTNEQFF
TRBV4-3	NA	TRBJ1-1	NA	TGCGCCAGCAGCCAAGAAGGGTACGGGGTGACTGAAGCTTTCTTT	CASSQEGYGVTEAFF
TRBV6-5	NA	TRBJ1-2	NA	TGTGCCAGCAGAGTGACAGCGGACTATGGCTACACCTTC	CASRVTADYGYTF
TRBV7-2	NA	TRBJ2-5	TRBD2	TGTGCCAGCAGCCAGGTCGGGGGGATACAAGAGACCCAGTACTTC	CASSQVGGIQETQYF
TRBV19	NA	TRBJ1-2	NA	TGTGCCAGTAGTAAAGGACGCTCCTACTATGGCTACACCTTC	CASSKGRSYYGYTF
TRBV27	few	TRBJ2-7	TRBD2	TGTGCCAGCAGGAACTCCTGGACTAGCGTTGGGTACGAGCAGTACTTC	CASRNSWTSVGYEQYF
TRBV5-1	NA	TRBJ2-7	NA	TGCGCCAGCAGCTTGGTCGGGGGCGGTCGTGGCTCCTACGAGCAGTACTTC	CASSLVGGGRGSYEQYF
TRBV19	NA	TRBJ2-6	NA	TGTGCCAGTAGTAAGAGGATCTCTGGGGCCAACGTCCTGACTTTC	CASSKRISGANVLTF
TRBV15	NA	TRBJ1-1	NA	TGTGCCACCAGCAGAGATAGACAGAGAGAAGCTTTCTTT	CATSRDRQREAFF
TRBV6-6	once	TRBJ1-2	TRBD1	TGTGCCAGCAGTCGAGCACGGCAGGGGGCGAGGTGCACCTTC	CASSRARQGARCTF
TRBV7-2	NA	TRBJ2-3	NA	TGTGCCAGCAGCCCAACAACTAGCACAGATACGCAGTATTTT	CASSPTTSTDTQYF
TRBV11-3	once	TRBJ2-5	NA	TGTGCCAGCAGCTTATCTTCCGCGGTACAAGAGACCCAGTACTTC	CASSLSSAVQETQYF
TRBV27	NA	TRBJ1-1	TRBD1	TGTGCCAGCAAACCGGGACAGATGAACACTGAAGCTTTCTTT	CASKPGQMNTEAFF
TRBV5-1	NA	TRBJ1-6	TRBD1	TGCGCCAGCAGCCCCCAAGGACAGGGTTACTCACCCCTCCACTTT	CASSPQGQGYSPLHF
TRBV5-1	few	TRBJ1-2	NA	TGCGCCAGCAGCCCTACCGCAGGGGCCAGCGGCTACACCTTC	CASSPTAGASGYTF
TRBV5-4	NA	TRBJ1-4	TRBD1	TGTGCCAGCAGCTTAACAGGGGGCGATGAAAAACTGTTTTTT	CASSLTGGDEKLFF
TRBV11-3	NA	TRBJ2-5	TRBD1	TGTGCCAGCAGCGAGGGGGCTCTTCGCCAAGAGACCCAGTACTTC	CASSEGALRQETQYF
TRBV7-2	NA	TRBJ1-1	NA	TGTGCCAGCAGCTTAGCGCCGGGACAATACACTGAAGCTTTCTTT	CASSLAPGQYTEAFF
TRBV6-5	NA	TRBJ1-5	NA	TGTGCCAGCAGTTACTCGAAGGCAGGGCTTTATCAGCCCCAGCATTTT	CASSYSKAGLYQPQHF
TRBV19	NA	TRBJ2-3	NA	TGTGCCAGTAGTATAAGGGGCTCGAACACAGATACGCAGTATTTT	CASSIRGSNTDTQYF
TRBV7-2	NA	TRBJ1-1	NA	TGTGCCAGCAGTTTAGGACTCCATTGGAACACTGAAGCTTTCTTT	CASSLGLHWNTEAFF